One sample yielded the 4 T cell receptor beta chains listed below, sequenced in a study of early T cells in non-severe SARS-CoV-2 infection. TCRdb re-derived calls from the 5' RACE reads in MiXCR, one entry per CDR3 protein. The sample holds about 83,000 distinct CDR3 sequences; more than 9% are singletons and the top ten take around 8%. The material sequenced was whole blood, taken at baseline. These receptors originate from an adult who was a healthcare worker with PCR-confirmed SARS-CoV-2 infection or an uninfected control (not recorded which).

In this sample, this clonotype turned up a few times. The chain is built from TRBV11-2 and TRBJ2-7; TRBD1 or TRBD2 may be the D gene (5 bases each). V lost 0 bases and J 6 bases, leaving 15 bases between the germline ends. In germline, CDR1 is SGHAT, CDR2 FQNNGV. This CDR3 comprises 15 residues. For the CDR3, the DNA is TGTGCCAGCAGCTTAGATCCTGGGACCCACGGCGAGCAGTACTTC. The encoded protein is CASSLDPGTHGEQYF.

This clonotype has a handful of counts. The rearrangement uses TRBV6-2 or TRBV6-3 and TRBJ2-7; maybe TRBD2 (6 bases). The V end was cut by 5 bases, the J end by 3 bases, with 14 bases between. In germline, CDR1 is MNHEY, CDR2 SVGEGT. This CDR3 is 14 amino acids long. CDR3 nucleotide sequence: TGTGCCAGCAGTCCTCCCGGGGGTAACTACGAGCAGTACTTC. Translation: CASSPPGGNYEQYF.

The chain uses TRBV27 and TRBJ1-6, with D perhaps TRBD1 (6 bases). This CDR3 contains 13 residues. V lost 4 bases to trimming and J lost 13 bases, with 14 bases between them. Germline assignment: CDR1 MNHEY and CDR2 SMNVEV (reference sequence). CDR3 residues: CASSSTGRSPLHF. CDR3 sequence (DNA): TGTGCCAGCAGTTCGACAGGACGCTCGCCCCTCCACTTT.

This clonotype has a handful of counts. The chain recombines TRBV6-6 with TRBJ2-1; TRBD1 might be the D (6 bases). The germline V gene encodes CDR1 MNHNY and CDR2 SVGAGI (reference sequence). V lost 6 bases and J 8 bases, leaving 8 bases between the germline ends. This CDR3 has 11 amino acids. CDR3 amino acids: CASSQGYEQFF. CDR3 bases: TGTGCCAGCAGCCAGGGGTATGAGCAGTTCTTC.